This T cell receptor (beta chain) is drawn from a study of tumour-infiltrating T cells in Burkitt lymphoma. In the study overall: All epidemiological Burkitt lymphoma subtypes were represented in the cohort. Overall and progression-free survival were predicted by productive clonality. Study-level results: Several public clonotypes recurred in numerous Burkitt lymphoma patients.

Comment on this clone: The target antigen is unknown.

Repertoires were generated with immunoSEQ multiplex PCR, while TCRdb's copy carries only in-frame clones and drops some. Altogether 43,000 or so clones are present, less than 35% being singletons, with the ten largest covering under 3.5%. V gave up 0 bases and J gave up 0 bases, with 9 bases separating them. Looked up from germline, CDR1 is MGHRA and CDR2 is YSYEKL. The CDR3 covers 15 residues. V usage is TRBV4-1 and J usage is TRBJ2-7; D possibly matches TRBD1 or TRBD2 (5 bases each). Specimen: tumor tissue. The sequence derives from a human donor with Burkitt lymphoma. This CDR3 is CASSQDPGSSYEQYF. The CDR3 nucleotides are TGCGCCAGCAGCCAAGATCCAGGGAGCTCCTACGAGCAGTACTTC.